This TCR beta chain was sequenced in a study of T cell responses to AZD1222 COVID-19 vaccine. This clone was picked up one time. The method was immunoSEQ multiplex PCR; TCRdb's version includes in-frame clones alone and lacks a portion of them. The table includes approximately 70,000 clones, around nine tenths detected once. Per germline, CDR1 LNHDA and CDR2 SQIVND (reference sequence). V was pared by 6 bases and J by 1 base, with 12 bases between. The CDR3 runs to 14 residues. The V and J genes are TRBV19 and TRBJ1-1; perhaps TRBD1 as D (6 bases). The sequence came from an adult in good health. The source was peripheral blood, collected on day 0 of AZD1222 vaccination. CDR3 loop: CASRPLDRNTEAFF. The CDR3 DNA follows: TGTGCCAGTAGACCCCTGGACAGGAACACTGAAGCTTTCTTT.